The source of this T cell receptor (beta chain) is a study of beta chain features in type 1 diabetes. The CDR3 runs 15 residues. CDR1 is SGHNT and CDR2 is YYREEE in the germline V gene (reference sequence). V lost 0 bases, J lost 2 bases, and 6 bases lay in between. The investigators reverse transcribed all of the isolated RNA, so they sequenced expressed TCRB transcripts. The method was immunoSEQ multiplex PCR; TCRdb's version includes in-frame clones alone and lacks a portion of them. The table lists about 240,000 clones, roughly 14% of them singletons. This clone was detected a few times. Its target is unknown. Study results and limitations: In the patient group, naive, central memory and Treg TCRB repertoires seemed more alike than in the healthy donor group. All four CD4+ subsets of Type 1 diabetes patients contained TCRB CDR3s that were moderately but significantly shorter. VDJ junctions in type 1 diabetes patients carried more deletions and fewer insertions.

CD45RO/CCR7/CD25/CD127/CD95/CD27 sorting isolated CD4+ naive, central memory, regulatory and stem cell-like memory cells. The receptor comes from a man aged 30 to 39 with type 1 diabetes. The V and J genes are TRBV5-4 and TRBJ2-6, with no clear D. The material sequenced was naive CD4+ T cells from blood. The CDR3 loop is CASSLERPGANVLTF. The CDR3 region has the DNA TGTGCCAGCAGCTTGGAGCGCCCTGGGGCCAACGTCCTGACTTTC.